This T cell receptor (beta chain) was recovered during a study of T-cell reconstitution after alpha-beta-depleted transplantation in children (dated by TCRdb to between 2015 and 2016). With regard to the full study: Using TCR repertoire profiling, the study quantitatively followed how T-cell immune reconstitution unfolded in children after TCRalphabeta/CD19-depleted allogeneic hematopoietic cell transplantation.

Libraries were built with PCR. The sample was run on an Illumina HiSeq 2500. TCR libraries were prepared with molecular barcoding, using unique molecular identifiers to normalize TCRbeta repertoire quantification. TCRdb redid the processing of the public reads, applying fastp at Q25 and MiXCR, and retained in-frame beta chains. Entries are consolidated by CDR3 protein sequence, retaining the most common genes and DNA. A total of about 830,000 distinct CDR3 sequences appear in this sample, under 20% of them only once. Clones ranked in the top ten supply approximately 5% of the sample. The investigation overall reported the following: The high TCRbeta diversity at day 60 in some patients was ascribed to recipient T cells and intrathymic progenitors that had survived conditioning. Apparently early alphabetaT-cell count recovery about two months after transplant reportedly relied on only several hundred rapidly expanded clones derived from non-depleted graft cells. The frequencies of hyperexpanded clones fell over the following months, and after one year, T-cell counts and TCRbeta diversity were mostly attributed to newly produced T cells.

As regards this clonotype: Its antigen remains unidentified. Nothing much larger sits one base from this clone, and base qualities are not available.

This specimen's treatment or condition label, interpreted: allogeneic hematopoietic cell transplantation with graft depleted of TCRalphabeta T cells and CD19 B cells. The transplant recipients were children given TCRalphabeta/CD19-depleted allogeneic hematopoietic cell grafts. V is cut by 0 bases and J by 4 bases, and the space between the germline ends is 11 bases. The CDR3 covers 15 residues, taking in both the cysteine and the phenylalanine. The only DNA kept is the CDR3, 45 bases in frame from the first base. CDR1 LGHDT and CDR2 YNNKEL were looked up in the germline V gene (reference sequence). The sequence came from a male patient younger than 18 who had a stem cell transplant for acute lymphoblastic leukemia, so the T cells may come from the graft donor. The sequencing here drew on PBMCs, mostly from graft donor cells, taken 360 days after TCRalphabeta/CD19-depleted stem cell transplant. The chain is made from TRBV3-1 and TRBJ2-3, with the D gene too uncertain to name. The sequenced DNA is TGTGCCAGCAGCCAAGAGGCGACCTTTTCAGATACGCAGTATTTT. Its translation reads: CASSQEATFSDTQYF.